The present TCR beta chain was sequenced within a study of response to subunit inactivated influenza vaccine. Findings and limits, study-wide: Authors suggested few new T cells are recruited by each seasonal influenza vaccination.

Each CDR3 protein is one row after TCRdb ran MiXCR on the RT-PCR reads. Among fewer than 700,000 distinct CDR3 sequences listed, 13% were seen once. CDR1 is SGHRS, CDR2 YFSETQ, per germline. The CDR3 is 14 amino acids. Germline trimming cut 2 bases from V and 5 bases from J; bases unmatched to any gene: 4. In the case of this clonotype: Its antigen is still unknown.

The sequence was obtained from a man aged 45-60 years who received an inactivated influenza vaccine. This chain uses TRBV5-1 with TRBJ2-7; 10 bases are shared with TRBD2. This material consisted of PBMCs from blood, taken roughly 45 days after vaccination. The CDR3: CASSFTSGAHEQYF. The CDR3 region has the DNA TGCGCCAGCAGCTTTACTAGCGGGGCTCACGAGCAGTACTTC.